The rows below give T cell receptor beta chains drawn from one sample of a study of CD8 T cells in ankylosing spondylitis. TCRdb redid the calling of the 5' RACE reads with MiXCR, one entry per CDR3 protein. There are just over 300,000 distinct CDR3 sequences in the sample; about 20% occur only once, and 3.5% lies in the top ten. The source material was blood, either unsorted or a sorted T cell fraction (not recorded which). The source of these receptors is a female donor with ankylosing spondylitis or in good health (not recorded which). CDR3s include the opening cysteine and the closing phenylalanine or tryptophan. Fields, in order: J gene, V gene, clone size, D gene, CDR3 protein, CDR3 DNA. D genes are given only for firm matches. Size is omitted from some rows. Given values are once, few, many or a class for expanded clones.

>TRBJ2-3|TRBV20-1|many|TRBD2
CSALAGGTDTQYF
TGCAGTGCTCTAGCGGGAGGGACAGATACGCAGTATTTT
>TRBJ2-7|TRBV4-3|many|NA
CASSQDRGISSYEQYF
TGCGCCAGCAGCCAAGATCGAGGGATCTCCTCCTACGAGCAGTACTTC
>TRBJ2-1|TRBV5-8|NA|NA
CASSAFRVYNEQFF
TGTGCCAGCAGCGCGTTTCGGGTCTACAATGAGCAGTTCTTC
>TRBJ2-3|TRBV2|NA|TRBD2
CATAFLAGGTDTQYF
TGTGCCACCGCGTTTCTAGCGGGAGGAACAGATACGCAGTATTTT
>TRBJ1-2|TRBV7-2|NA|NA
CASSLTTTGTQLYGYTF
TGTGCCAGCAGCTTGACGACAACCGGGACCCAACTCTATGGCTACACCTTC
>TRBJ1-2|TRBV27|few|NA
CASSLHALYGYTF
TGTGCCAGCAGTCTTCATGCTTTATATGGCTACACCTTC
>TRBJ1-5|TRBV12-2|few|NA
CASRFASNPQHF
TGTGCAAGTCGCTTTGCCTCCAATCCCCAGCATTTT
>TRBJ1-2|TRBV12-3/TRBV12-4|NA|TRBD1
CASSPLQGVPNYGYTF
TGTGCCAGCAGCCCCCTCCAGGGGGTACCGAATTATGGCTACACCTTC
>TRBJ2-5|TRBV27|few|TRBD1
CASSNRGRGPETQYF
TGTGCCAGCAGTAACCGAGGTAGGGGGCCAGAGACCCAGTACTTC
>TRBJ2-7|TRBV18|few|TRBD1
CASSPPRGRGYYEQYF
TGTGCCAGCTCACCACCCCGGGGCAGGGGGTATTACGAGCAGTACTTC
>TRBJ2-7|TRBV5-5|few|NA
CASSPRGDMPYEQYF
TGTGCCAGCAGCCCGCGGGGAGACATGCCCTACGAGCAGTACTTC
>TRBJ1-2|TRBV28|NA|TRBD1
CASRLMGQGNGYTF
TGTGCCAGCAGACTCATGGGACAGGGAAATGGCTACACCTTC
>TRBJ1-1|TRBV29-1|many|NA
CSVAGERDTEAFF
TGCAGCGTTGCCGGAGAGAGGGACACTGAAGCTTTCTTT
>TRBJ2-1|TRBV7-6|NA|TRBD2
CASSFGGAGSYNEQFF
TGTGCCAGCAGCTTCGGTGGAGCGGGGTCCTACAATGAGCAGTTCTTC
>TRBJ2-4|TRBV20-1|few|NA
CSAGGRQNIQYF
TGCAGTGCGGGAGGCCGGCAAAACATTCAGTACTTC
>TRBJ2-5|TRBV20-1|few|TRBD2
CSVGEGETQYF
TGCAGTGTAGGGGAGGGGGAGACCCAGTACTTC
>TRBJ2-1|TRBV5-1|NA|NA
CASSLLPAGEQFF
TGCGCCAGCAGCTTACTTCCTGCGGGCGAGCAGTTCTTC
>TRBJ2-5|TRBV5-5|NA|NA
CASSSPGMGWPETQYF
TGTGCCAGCAGCTCGCCCGGCATGGGGTGGCCAGAGACCCAGTACTTC
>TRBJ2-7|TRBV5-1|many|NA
CASSQEGITYEQYF
TGCGCCAGCAGTCAGGAGGGCATCACCTACGAGCAGTACTTC
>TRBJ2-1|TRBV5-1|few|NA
CASSLEAAAVNEQFF
TGCGCCAGCAGCTTGGAAGCGGCTGCGGTCAATGAGCAGTTCTTC
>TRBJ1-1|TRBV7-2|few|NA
CASSLEAGDHTEAFF
TGTGCCAGCAGCTTAGAGGCAGGGGATCACACTGAAGCTTTCTTT
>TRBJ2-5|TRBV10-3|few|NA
CAIGNGETQYF
TGTGCCATCGGAAATGGGGAGACCCAGTACTTC
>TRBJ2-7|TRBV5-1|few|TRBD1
CASSRRTGGNEQYF
TGCGCCAGCAGCAGACGGACAGGGGGCAACGAGCAGTACTTC
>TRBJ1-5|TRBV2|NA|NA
CASRAVPSNQPQHF
TGTGCCAGCAGGGCGGTGCCTAGCAATCAGCCCCAGCATTTT
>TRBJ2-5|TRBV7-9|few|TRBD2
CASSPGTKETQYF
TGTGCCAGCAGCCCGGGGACTAAGGAGACCCAGTACTTC
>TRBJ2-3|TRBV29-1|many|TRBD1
CSGGGTGRSTDTQYF
TGCAGCGGGGGTGGGACAGGTCGTTCCACAGATACGCAGTATTTT
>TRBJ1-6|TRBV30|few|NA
CAWSVRGSGSPLHF
TGTGCCTGGAGTGTACGAGGGTCTGGCTCACCCCTCCACTTT
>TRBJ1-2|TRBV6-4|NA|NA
CASCDQGTRYTF
TGTGCCAGCTGTGACCAGGGGACGCGCTACACCTTC
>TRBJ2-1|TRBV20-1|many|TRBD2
CSARSGTPYNEQFF
TGCAGTGCTAGAAGCGGGACGCCCTACAATGAGCAGTTCTTC
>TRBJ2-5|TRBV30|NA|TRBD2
CAWSSGSGETQYF
TGTGCCTGGAGTAGCGGGAGTGGGGAGACCCAGTACTTC
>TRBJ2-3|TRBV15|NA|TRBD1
CATSLDRASTDTQYF
TGTGCCACCAGCCTAGACAGGGCTAGCACAGATACGCAGTATTTT
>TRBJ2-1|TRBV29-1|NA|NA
CSVRGGTYVSSYNEQFF
TGCAGCGTTCGCGGAGGGACTTATGTTAGCTCCTACAATGAGCAGTTCTTC
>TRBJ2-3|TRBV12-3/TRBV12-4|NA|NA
CASSLAFTDTQYF
TGTGCCAGCAGTTTGGCCTTTACAGATACGCAGTATTTT
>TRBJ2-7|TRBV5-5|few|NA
CASSPPRGFSVYEQYF
TGTGCCAGCAGCCCCCCTCGCGGCTTTTCAGTGTACGAGCAGTACTTC
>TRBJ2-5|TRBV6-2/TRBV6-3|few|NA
CASSYSKGIQETQYF
TGTGCCAGCAGTTACTCGAAGGGGATCCAAGAGACCCAGTACTTC
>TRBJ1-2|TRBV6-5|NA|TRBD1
CSSSILGDRVFSNYGYTF
TGTTCCAGCAGTATACTGGGGGACAGGGTCTTCTCTAACTATGGCTACACCTTC
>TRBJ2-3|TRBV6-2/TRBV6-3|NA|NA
CASRQGGTDTQYF
TGTGCCAGCCGACAGGGAGGGACAGATACGCAGTATTTT
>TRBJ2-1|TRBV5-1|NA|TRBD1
CASTEGGYRYNEQFF
TGCGCCAGCACCGAAGGGGGCTACAGGTACAATGAGCAGTTCTTC
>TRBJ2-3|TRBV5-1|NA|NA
CASSLDGRRDTQYF
TGCGCCAGCAGCTTGGACGGGAGACGAGATACGCAGTATTTT
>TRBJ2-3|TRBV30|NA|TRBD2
CAWTGGRDTQYF
TGTGCCTGGACGGGGGGAAGGGATACGCAGTATTTT
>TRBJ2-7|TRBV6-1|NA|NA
CASGPGSTPGEQYF
TGTGCCAGCGGGCCTGGTTCAACACCGGGCGAGCAGTACTTC
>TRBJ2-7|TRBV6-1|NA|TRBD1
CASRPGQAGFYEQYF
TGTGCCAGCAGGCCGGGACAGGCAGGTTTCTACGAGCAGTACTTC
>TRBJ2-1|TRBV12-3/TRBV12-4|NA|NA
CASSTGTRYNEQLF
TGTGCCAGCAGTACCGGGACAAGGTACAATGAGCAGCTCTTC
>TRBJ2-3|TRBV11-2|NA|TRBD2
CASTIMGGVSTDTQYF
TGTGCCAGCACCATTATGGGAGGGGTCAGCACAGATACGCAGTATTTT
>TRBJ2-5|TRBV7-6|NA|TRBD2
CASSTGTSGRRETQYF
TGTGCCAGCAGCACCGGGACTAGCGGGAGGCGAGAGACCCAGTACTTC